This T cell receptor (beta chain) was sequenced in a study of cytomegalovirus exposure and HLA in healthy donors. Background on the study: Earlier findings included nearly 120 million unique TCR beta sequences obtained from about 179 million T cells.

Primers for the PCR totalled 60 Vbeta and 13 Jbeta. Only in-frame clones appear in the TCRdb table, and some are missing; sequencing was by immunoSEQ multiplex PCR. The sample totals around 58,000 clones. CDR1 is MDHEN, CDR2 SYDVKM, per germline. The CDR3 sequence is 16 residues long. V lost 3 bases and J 6 bases, leaving 19 bases between the germline ends. The receptor was isolated from a man aged 45-65 years in good health and CMV-seropositive. The sequenced sample consisted of PBMCs. The rearrangement uses TRBV28 and TRBJ2-3; no definite D call. CDR3 sequence reads: CASSFPVSFIADTQYF. In nucleotides, the CDR3 is TGTGCCAGCAGTTTCCCGGTTTCTTTTATTGCGGATACGCAGTATTTT. Full variable domain (remainder filled in from reference TRBV28 and TRBJ2-3): DVKVTQSSRYLVKRTGEKVFLECVQDMDHENMFWYRQDPGLGLRLIYFSYDVKMKEKGDIPEGYSVSREKKERFSLILESASTNQTSMYLCASSFPVSFIADTQYFGPGTRLTVL.